These 13 T cell receptor beta chains were all obtained from the same sample, sequenced in a study of blood T cell repertoires in COVID-19. The table came from immunoSEQ multiplex PCR; TCRdb's copy has only in-frame clones and leaves some out. The table lists under 250,000 clones, under 90% of them singletons. Specimen: PBMCs or T cells enriched from blood (not recorded which). The receptors here all came from a man in his forties who had recovered from COVID-19.

The chain uses TRBV6-2 or TRBV6-3 and TRBJ1-6; TRBD1 might be the D (5 bases). There are 14 residues in the CDR3. V was pared by 2 bases and J by 9 bases, with 11 bases between. Germline loops: CDR1 MNHEY, CDR2 SVGEGT. For the CDR3, the DNA is TGTGCCAGCAGTTACGCCAGGGTGGGTTCACCCCTCCACTTT. This sequence encodes CASSYARVGSPLHF.

The CDR3 sequence: CASRVNLQGNKQYF. DNA of the CDR3: TGTGCCAGCAGAGTAAATCTCCAGGGGAATAAGCAGTACTTC. This chain joins TRBV6-5 and TRBJ2-7, with D possibly TRBD1 on 6 matching bases. The V end was cut by 6 bases, the J end by 8 bases, with 20 bases between. Germline lookup yields CDR1 MNHEY and CDR2 SVGAGI. CDR3 size: 14 residues.

The chain couples TRBV3-1 (or the pseudogene TRBV3-2) to TRBJ2-1; D perhaps matches TRBD2 (6 bases). This CDR3 comprises 16 residues. Trimming cost V 0 bases and J 0 bases, with 9 bases left between them. The germline CDR1 and CDR2 sequences are LGHDT and YNNKEL (reference sequence). CDR3 DNA sequence: TGTGCCAGCAGCCAAGATCACGGGAGCTCCTACAATGAGCAGTTCTTC. Translation: CASSQDHGSSYNEQFF.

This sequence joins TRBV7-3 and TRBJ2-3; 8 bases align to TRBD1. CDR3 size: 16 residues. The J segment lost 2 bases and the V segment lost 5 bases, leaving 9 bases of the junction unmatched. Germline loops: CDR1 SGHTA, CDR2 FQGTGA. CDR3 sequence: CASSPTGGTVTDTQYF. The CDR3 DNA sequence: TGTGCCAGCAGCCCCACAGGGGGGACGGTCACAGATACGCAGTATTTT.

The rearrangement links TRBV11-3 to TRBJ2-1; TRBD2 agrees at 11 bases. Germline V gene sequence: CDR1 SGHNT, CDR2 YENEEA. The CDR3 has 15 residues. J was trimmed by 8 bases and V by 5 bases; bases with no gene match: 8. CDR3 region: CASSLGTSGGDEQFF. The CDR3 DNA follows: TGTGCCAGCAGCCTGGGGACTAGCGGAGGCGATGAGCAGTTCTTC. Filled out from reference TRBV11-3 and TRBJ2-1, the complete variable domain reads EAGVVQSPRYKIIEKKQPVAFWCNPISGHNTLYWYLQNLGQGPELLIRYENEEAVDDSQLPKDRFSAERLKGVDSTLKIQPAELGDSAVYLCASSLGTSGGDEQFFGPGTRLTVL.

The V and J genes are TRBV19 and TRBJ1-5, with D unclear. This CDR3 is built from 14 residues. V lost 7 bases and J lost 3, with 13 bases in between. Germline V gene data show CDR1 as LNHDA and CDR2 as SQIVND (reference sequence). This CDR3 is CASTDQALNQPQHF. CDR3 coding DNA: TGTGCCAGTACCGATCAGGCTCTCAATCAGCCCCAGCATTTT.

This chain joins TRBV5-5 and TRBJ1-1; 8 bases are shared with TRBD1. This CDR3 comprises 14 residues. Germline V gene lookup returns CDR1 SGHKS and CDR2 YYEKEE (reference sequence). J lost 8 bases, V lost 4 bases, and 10 bases had no gene match. The CDR3 region has the DNA TGTGCCAGCAGCCTTTCTTACGGACAGGGAGAAGCTTTCTTT. This gives the protein CASSLSYGQGEAFF.

This clone appeared a single time. The rearrangement uses TRBV6-2 or TRBV6-3 and TRBJ2-3, with unresolved D. Germline CDR1 MNHEY, CDR2 SVGEGT. The CDR3 has 16 amino acids. V was cut by 0 bases and J by 0 bases, with 10 bases left in between. CDR3 bases: TGTGCCAGCAGTTACTCGATAAGCCATAGCACAGATACGCAGTATTTT. Translation: CASSYSISHSTDTQYF.

V is TRBV28 and J is TRBJ1-1; 8 bases are shared with TRBD1. J lost 4 bases, V lost 5 bases, and 3 bases had no gene match. The CDR3 consists of 13 residues. Germline CDR1 is MDHEN and CDR2 is SYDVKM. CDR3 in DNA: TGTGCCAGCAGTCCGGGACAGGTCACTGAAGCTTTCTTT. It codes for CASSPGQVTEAFF.

The chain recombines TRBV3-1 (or the pseudogene TRBV3-2) with TRBJ2-6, with no clear D. V was shortened by 8 bases and J by 0 bases, with 5 bases between the two germline ends. CDR1 and CDR2 (germline): LGHDT, YNNKEL (reference sequence). The CDR3 spans 13 residues. The CDR3 DNA is TGTGCCAGCCGCTACTCTGGGGCCAACGTCCTGACTTTC. It specifies CASRYSGANVLTF.

V gene TRBV5-4 combines with J gene TRBJ1-3; TRBD1 matches 9 bases. The CDR3 is 13 residues long. Per germline, CDR1 SGHNT and CDR2 YYREEE (reference sequence). Trimming cost V 4 bases and J 8 bases; bases outside gene matches: 4. This CDR3 reads CASSAQGADTIYF. The CDR3 nucleotides read TGTGCCAGCAGCGCACAGGGGGCAGACACCATATATTTT.

This sequence joins TRBV19 and TRBJ2-3, with D possibly being TRBD2 (5 bases). The CDR3 extends over 13 amino acids. Per the germline V gene, CDR1 is LNHDA and CDR2 is SQIVND (reference sequence). V was shortened by 3 bases and J by 5 bases, with 9 bases between the two germline ends. CDR3 sequence reads: CASSMKLEDTQYF. The CDR3 DNA sequence: TGTGCCAGTAGTATGAAACTAGAAGATACGCAGTATTTT. The complete variable domain, with remaining parts taken from reference TRBV19 and TRBJ2-3, reads DGGITQSPKYLFRKEGQNVTLSCEQNLNHDAMYWYRQDPGQGLRLIYYSQIVNDFQKGDIAEGYSVSREKKESFPLTVTSAQKNPTAFYLCASSMKLEDTQYFGPGTRLTVL.

V is TRBV10-3 and J is TRBJ2-7, with D possibly TRBD2 on 7 matching bases. Germline CDR1 and CDR2: ENHRY and SYGVKD. Trimming removed 6 bases at V and 5 bases at J, with 17 bases between. This CDR3 is built from 14 residues. CDR3 sequence reads: CAISRGGRQDEQYF. CDR3 in DNA: TGTGCCATCAGCCGCGGCGGGAGACAGGACGAGCAGTACTTC.